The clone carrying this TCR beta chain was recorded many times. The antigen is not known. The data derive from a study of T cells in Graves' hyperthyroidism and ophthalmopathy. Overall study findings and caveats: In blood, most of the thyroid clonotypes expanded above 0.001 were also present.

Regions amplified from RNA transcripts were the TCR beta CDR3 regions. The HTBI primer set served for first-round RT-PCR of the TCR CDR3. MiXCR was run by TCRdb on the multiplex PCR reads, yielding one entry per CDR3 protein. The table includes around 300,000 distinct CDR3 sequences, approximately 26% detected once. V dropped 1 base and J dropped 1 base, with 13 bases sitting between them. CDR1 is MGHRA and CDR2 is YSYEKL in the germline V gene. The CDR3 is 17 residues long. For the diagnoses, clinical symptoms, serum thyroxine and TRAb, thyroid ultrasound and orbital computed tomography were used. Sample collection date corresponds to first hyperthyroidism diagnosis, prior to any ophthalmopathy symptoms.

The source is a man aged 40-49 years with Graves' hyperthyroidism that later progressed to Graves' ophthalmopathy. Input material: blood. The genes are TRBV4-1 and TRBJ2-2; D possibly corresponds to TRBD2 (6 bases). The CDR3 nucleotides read TGCGCCAGCAGCCAAGTATACGGGAGCCGGAACACCGGGGAGCTGTTTTTT. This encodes CASSQVYGSRNTGELFF.